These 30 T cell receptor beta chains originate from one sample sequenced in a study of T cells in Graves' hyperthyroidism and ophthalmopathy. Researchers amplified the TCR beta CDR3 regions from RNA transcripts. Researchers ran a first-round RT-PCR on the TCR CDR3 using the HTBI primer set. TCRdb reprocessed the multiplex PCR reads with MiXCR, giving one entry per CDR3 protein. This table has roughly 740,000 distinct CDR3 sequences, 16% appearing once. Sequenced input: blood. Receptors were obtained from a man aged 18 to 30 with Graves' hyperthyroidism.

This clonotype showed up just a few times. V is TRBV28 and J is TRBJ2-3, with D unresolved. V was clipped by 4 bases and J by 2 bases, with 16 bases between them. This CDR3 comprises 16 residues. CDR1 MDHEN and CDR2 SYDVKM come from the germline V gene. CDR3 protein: CASSSLERSSTDTQYF. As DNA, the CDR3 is TGTGCCAGCAGTTCCCTGGAAAGGAGCTCCACAGATACGCAGTATTTT.

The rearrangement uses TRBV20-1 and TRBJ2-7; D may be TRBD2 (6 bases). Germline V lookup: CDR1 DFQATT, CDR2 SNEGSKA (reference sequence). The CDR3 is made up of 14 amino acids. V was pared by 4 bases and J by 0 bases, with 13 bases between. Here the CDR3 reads CSATGTAHSYEQYF. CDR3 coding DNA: TGCAGTGCTACCGGGACTGCCCACTCCTACGAGCAGTACTTC.

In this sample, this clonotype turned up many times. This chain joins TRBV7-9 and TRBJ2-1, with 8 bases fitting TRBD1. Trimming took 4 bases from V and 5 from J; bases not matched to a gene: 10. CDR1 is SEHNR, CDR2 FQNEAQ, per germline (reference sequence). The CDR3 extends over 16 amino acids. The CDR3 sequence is CASSSSPGQEDNEQFF. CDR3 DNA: TGTGCCAGCAGCTCCTCCCCGGGACAGGAAGACAATGAGCAGTTCTTC.

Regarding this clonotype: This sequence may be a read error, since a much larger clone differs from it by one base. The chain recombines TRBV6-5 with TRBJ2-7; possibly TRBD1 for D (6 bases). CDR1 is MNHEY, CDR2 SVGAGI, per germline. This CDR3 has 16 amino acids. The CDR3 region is CASSYSRWTADYKQYF. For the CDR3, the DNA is TGTGCCAGCAGTTACTCGCGCTGGACAGCAGACTACAAGCAGTACTTC.

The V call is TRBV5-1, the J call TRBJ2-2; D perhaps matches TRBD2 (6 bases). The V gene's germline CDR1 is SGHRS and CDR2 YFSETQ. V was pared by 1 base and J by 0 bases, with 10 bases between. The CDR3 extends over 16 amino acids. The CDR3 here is CASSLTSFANTGELFF. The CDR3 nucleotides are TGCGCCAGCAGCTTGACTAGCTTCGCGAACACCGGGGAGCTGTTTTTT.

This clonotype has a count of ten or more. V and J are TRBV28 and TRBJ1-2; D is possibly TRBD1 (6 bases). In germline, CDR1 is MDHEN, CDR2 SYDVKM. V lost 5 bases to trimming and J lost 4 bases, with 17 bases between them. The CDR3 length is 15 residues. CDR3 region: CASSPQGTGSYGYTF. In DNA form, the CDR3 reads TGTGCCAGCAGTCCTCAGGGGACCGGAAGCTATGGCTACACCTTC.

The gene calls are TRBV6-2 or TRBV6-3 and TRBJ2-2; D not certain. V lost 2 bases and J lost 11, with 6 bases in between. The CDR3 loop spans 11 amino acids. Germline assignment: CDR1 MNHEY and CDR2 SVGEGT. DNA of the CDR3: TGTGCCAGCAGTTACCTCAAAGAGCTGTTTTTT. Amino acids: CASSYLKELFF.

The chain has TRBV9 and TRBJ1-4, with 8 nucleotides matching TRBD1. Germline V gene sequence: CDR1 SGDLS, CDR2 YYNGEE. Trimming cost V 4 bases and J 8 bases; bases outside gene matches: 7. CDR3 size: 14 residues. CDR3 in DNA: TGTGCCAGCAGCCGTGGACAGGGAGCCGAAAAACTGTTTTTT. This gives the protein CASSRGQGAEKLFF.

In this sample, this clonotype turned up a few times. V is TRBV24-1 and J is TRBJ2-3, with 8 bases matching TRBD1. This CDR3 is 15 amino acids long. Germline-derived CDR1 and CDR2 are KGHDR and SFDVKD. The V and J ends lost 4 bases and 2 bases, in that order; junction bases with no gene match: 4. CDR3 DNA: TGTGCCACCAGTGACAACAGGGGGACCACAGATACGCAGTATTTT. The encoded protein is CATSDNRGTTDTQYF.

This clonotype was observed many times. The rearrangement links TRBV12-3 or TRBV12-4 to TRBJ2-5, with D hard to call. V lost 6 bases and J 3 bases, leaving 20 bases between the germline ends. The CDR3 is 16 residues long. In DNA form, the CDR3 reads TGTGCCAGCAGCAACCGACGGGCAGATTCCAAAGAGACCCAGTACTTC. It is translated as CASSNRRADSKETQYF.

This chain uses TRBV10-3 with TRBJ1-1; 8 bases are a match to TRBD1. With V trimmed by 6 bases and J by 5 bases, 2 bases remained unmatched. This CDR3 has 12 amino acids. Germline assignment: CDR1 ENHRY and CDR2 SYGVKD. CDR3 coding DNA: TGTGCCATCAGGGACAGGGAGACTGAAGCTTTCTTT. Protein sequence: CAIRDRETEAFF.

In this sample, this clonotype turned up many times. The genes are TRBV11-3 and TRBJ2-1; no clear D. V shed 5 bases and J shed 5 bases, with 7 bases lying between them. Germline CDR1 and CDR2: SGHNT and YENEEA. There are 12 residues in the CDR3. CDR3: CASSPPNNEQFF. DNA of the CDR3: TGTGCCAGCAGCCCTCCAAACAATGAGCAGTTCTTC.

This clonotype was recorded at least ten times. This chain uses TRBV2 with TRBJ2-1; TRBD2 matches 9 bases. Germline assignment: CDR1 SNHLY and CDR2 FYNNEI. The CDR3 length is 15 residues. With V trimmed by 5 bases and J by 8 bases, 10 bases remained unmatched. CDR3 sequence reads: CASSPQPSGNDEQFF. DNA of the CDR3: TGTGCCAGCAGTCCACAGCCTAGCGGGAACGATGAGCAGTTCTTC.

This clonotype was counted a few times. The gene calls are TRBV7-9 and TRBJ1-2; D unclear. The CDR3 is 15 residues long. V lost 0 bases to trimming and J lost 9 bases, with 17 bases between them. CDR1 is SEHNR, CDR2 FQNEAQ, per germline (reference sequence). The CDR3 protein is CASSLAQRHLPSYTF. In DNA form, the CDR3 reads TGTGCCAGCAGCTTAGCGCAACGACACCTCCCAAGCTACACCTTC. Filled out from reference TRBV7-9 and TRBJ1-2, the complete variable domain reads DTGVSQNPRHKITKRGQNVTFRCDPISEHNRLYWYRQTLGQGPEFLTYFQNEAQLEKSRLLSDRFSAERPKGSFSTLEIQRTEQGDSAMYLCASSLAQRHLPSYTFGSGTRLTVV.

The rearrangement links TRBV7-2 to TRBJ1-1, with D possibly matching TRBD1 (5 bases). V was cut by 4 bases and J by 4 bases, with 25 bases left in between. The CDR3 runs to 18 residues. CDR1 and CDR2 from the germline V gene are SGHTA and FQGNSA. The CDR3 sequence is CASSSRPPGPWGSTEAFF. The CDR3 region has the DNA TGTGCCAGCAGCTCACGCCCCCCGGGACCTTGGGGGAGCACTGAAGCTTTCTTT.

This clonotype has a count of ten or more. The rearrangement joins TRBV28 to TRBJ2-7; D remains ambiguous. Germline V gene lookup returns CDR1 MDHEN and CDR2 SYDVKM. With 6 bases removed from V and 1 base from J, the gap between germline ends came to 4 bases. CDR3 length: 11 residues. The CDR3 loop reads CASRKSYEQYF. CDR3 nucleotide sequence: TGTGCCAGCAGGAAATCCTACGAGCAGTACTTC.

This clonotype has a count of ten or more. CDR3: CASSFIRDRGNEQFF. As DNA, the CDR3 is TGTGCCAGCAGCTTCATCCGGGACAGGGGTAATGAGCAGTTCTTC. The rearrangement uses TRBV11-3 and TRBJ2-1; TRBD1 agrees at 10 bases. V lost 3 bases and J lost 7; bases outside the gene matches: 6. The CDR3 length is 15 residues. Germline assignment: CDR1 SGHNT and CDR2 YENEEA.

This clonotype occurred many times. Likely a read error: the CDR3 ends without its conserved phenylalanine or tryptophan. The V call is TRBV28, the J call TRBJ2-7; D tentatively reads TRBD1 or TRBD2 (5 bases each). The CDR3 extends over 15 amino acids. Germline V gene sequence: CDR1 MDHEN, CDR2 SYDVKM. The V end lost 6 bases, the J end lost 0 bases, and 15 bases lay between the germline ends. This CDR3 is CASSPGSGNSYEQYS. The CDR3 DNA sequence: TGTGCCAGCAGCCCAGGGAGCGGTAACTCCTACGAGCAGTACTCC.

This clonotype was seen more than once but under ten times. The CDR3 nucleotides are TGTGCCAGCAGGGATATTGGGACGGACTATGGCTACACCTTC. Protein sequence: CASRDIGTDYGYTF. The chain couples TRBV28 to TRBJ1-2; possibly TRBD1 for D (5 bases). Germline V gene data show CDR1 as MDHEN and CDR2 as SYDVKM. V was shortened by 6 bases and J by 3 bases, with 14 bases between the two germline ends. The CDR3 is 14 amino acids.

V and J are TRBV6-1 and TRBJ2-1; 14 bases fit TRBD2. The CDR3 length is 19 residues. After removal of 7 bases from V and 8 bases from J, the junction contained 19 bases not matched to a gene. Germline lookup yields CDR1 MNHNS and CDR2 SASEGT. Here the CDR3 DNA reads TGTGCCAGCACCTGGAAGATTGGCATTGGGACTAGCGGGAGCTATGAGCAGTTCTTC. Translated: CASTWKIGIGTSGSYEQFF.

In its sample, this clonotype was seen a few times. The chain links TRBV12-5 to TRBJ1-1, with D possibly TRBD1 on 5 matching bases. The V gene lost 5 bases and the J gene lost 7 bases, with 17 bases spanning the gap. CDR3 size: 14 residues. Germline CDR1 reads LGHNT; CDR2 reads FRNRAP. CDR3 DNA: TGTGCTAGTGGTCTTTTGGGGGGGATCTTTGAAGCTTTCTTT. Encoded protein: CASGLLGGIFEAFF.

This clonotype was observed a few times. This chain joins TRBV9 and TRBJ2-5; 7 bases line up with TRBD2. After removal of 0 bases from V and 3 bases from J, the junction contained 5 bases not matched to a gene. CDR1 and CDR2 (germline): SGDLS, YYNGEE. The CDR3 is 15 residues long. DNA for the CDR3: TGTGCCAGCAGCGTAGCTGCGGGAGTGAAAGAGACCCAGTACTTC. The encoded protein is CASSVAAGVKETQYF.

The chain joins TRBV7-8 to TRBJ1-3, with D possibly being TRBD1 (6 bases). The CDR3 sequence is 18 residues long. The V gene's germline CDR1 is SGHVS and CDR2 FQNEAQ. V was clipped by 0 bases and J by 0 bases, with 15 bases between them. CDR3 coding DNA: TGTGCCAGCAGCTTAGCGTTCCCGGGACAAATCTCTGGAAACACCATATATTTT. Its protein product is CASSLAFPGQISGNTIYF. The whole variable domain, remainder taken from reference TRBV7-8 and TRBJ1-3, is GAGVSQSPRYKVAKRGQDVALRCDPISGHVSLFWYQQALGQGPEFLTYFQNEAQLDKSGLPSDRFFAERPEGSVSTLKIQRTQQEDSAVYLCASSLAFPGQISGNTIYFGEGSWLTVV.

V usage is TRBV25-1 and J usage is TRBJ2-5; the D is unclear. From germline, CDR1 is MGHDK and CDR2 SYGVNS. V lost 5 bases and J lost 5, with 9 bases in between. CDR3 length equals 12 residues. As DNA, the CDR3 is TGTGCCAGCAGTTGGCAAACGGAGACCCAGTACTTC. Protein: CASSWQTETQYF. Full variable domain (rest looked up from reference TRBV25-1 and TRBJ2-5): EADIYQTPRYLVIGTGKKITLECSQTMGHDKMYWYQQDPGMELHLIHYSYGVNSTEKGDLSSESTVSRIRTEHFPLTLESARPSHTSQYLCASSWQTETQYFGPGTRLLVL.

The CDR3 here is CSVVTGTISTEQFF. DNA for the CDR3: TGCAGCGTTGTAACCGGGACTATAAGTACTGAGCAGTTCTTC. This sequence joins TRBV29-1 and TRBJ2-1, with 7 bases aligning to TRBD2. The CDR3 loop spans 14 amino acids. With 4 bases clipped from V and 9 bases from J, the junction kept 12 bases outside the gene matches. Germline assignment: CDR1 SQVTM and CDR2 ANQGSEA.

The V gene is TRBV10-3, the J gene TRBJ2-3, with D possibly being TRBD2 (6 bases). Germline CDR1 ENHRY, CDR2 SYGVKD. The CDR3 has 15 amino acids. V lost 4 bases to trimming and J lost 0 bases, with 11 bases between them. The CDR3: CAISVGGTSTDTQYF. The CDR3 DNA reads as TGTGCCATCAGTGTGGGCGGGACTAGCACAGATACGCAGTATTTT.

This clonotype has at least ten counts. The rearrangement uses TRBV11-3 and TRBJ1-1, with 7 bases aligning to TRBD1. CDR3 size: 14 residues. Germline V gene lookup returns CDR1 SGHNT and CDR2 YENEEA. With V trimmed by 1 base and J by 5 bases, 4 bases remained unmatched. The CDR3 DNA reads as TGTGCCAGCAGCTTAGGAGGGGGCTTGACTGAAGCTTTCTTT. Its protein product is CASSLGGGLTEAFF.

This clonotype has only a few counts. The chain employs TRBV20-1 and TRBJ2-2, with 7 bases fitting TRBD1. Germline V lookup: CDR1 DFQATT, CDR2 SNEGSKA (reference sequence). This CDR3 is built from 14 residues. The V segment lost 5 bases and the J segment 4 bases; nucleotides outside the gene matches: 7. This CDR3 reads CSALRDRGTGELFF. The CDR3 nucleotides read TGCAGTGCTCTCCGGGACAGAGGCACCGGGGAGCTGTTTTTT.

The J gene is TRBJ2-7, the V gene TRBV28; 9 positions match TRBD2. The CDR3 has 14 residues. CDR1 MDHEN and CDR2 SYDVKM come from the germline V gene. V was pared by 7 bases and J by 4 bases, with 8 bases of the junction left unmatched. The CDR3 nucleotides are TGTGCCAGCATCACAGCGGGAGGATCTTACGAGCAGTACTTC. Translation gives CASITAGGSYEQYF.

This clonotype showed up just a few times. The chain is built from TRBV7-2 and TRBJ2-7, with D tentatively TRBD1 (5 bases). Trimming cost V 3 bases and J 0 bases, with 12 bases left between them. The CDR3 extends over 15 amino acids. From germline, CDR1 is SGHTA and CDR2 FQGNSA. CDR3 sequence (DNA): TGTGCCAGCAGCTTTAACGGACATAACTCCTACGAGCAGTACTTC. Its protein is CASSFNGHNSYEQYF.